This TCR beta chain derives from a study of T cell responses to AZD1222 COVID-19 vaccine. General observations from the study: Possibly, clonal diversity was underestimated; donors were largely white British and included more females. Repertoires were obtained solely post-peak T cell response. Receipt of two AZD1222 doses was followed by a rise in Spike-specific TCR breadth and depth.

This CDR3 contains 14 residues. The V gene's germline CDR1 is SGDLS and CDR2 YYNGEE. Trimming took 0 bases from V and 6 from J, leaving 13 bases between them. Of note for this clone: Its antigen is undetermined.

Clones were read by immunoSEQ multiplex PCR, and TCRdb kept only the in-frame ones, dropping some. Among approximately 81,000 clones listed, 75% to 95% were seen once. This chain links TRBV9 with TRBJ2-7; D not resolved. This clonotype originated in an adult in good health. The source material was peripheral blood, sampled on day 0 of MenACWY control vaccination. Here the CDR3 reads CASSVAISSGEQYF. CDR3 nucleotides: TGTGCCAGCAGCGTAGCTATAAGCTCTGGCGAGCAGTACTTC. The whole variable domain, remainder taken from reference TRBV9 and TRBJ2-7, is DSGVTQTPKHLITATGQRVTLRCSPRSGDLSVYWYQQSLDQGLQFLIQYYNGEERAKGNILERFSAQQFPDLHSELNLSSLELGDSALYFCASSVAISSGEQYFGPGTRLTVT.